This paragraph covers one TCR beta chain sequence. How the authors handled the data: Reference gene primers were amplified, and this amplification served to estimate nucleated cell counts. Clones were sequenced by immunoSEQ multiplex PCR, and TCRdb holds only the in-frame ones, with some missing. That table gives V, J and clone size, and the DNA gave D and trimming. The table has under 300,000 clones, more than 75% seen once. The record originates from a study of blood T cell repertoires in COVID-19. Study overall: Nucleic acid was either cDNA or gDNA, and it came from T cells, B-cell-depleted T cells, or PBMCs.

V dropped 5 bases and J dropped 5; count of bases not matched to a gene: 17. Germline CDR1 reads SGHVS; CDR2 reads FQNEAQ. CDR3 length: 18 residues. Material: peripheral blood. V gene TRBV7-8 combines with J gene TRBJ2-5, with 10 bases that match TRBD1. The origin of this receptor is a woman aged 70-85 years with active or convalescent COVID-19. DNA for the CDR3: TGTGCCAGCAGCCCCGGGTTCGGTCCTGGACAGGGGGTTGAGACCCAGTACTTC. This gives the protein CASSPGFGPGQGVETQYF.